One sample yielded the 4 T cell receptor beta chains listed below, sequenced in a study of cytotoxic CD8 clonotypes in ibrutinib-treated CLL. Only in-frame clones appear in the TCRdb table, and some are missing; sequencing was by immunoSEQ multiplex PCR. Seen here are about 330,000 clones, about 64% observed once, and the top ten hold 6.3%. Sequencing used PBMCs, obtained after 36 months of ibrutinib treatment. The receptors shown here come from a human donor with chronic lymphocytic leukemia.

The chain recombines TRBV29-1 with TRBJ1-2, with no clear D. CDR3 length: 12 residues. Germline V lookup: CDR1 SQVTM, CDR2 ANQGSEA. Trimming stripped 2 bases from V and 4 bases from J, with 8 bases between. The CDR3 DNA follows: TGCAGCGTTGAAACCGAAAGCTATGGCTACACCTTC. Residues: CSVETESYGYTF. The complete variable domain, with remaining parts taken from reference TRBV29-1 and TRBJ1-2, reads SAVISQKPSRDICQRGTSLTIQCQVDSQVTMMFWYRQQPGQSLTLIATANQGSEATYESGFVIDKFPISRPNLTFSTLTVSNMSPEDSSIYLCSVETESYGYTFGSGTRLTVV.

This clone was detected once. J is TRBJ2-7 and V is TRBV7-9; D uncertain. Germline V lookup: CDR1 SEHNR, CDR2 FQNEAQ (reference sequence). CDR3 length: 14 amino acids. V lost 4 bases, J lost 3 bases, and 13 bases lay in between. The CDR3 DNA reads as TGTGCCAGCAGCTCCTACGGCGGAAACTACGAGCAGTACTTC. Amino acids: CASSSYGGNYEQYF. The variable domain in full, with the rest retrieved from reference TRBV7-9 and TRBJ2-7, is DTGVSQNPRHKITKRGQNVTFRCDPISEHNRLYWYRQTLGQGPEFLTYFQNEAQLEKSRLLSDRFSAERPKGSFSTLEIQRTEQGDSAMYLCASSSYGGNYEQYFGPGTRLTVT.

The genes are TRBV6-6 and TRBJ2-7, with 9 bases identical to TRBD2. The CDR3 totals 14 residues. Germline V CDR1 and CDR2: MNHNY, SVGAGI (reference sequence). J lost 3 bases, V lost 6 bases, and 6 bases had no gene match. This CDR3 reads CASRPQTSGYEQYF. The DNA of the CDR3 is TGTGCCAGCAGACCTCAGACTAGCGGCTACGAGCAGTACTTC.

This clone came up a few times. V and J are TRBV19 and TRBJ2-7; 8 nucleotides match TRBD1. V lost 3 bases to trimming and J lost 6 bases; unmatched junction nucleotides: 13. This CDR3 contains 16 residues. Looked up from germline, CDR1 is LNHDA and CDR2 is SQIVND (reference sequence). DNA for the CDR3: TGTGCCAGTAGTATGTTCTGGACAGGGTCGTTACGCGAGCAGTACTTC. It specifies CASSMFWTGSLREQYF.